One and the same sample provided the 25 T cell receptor beta chains below, sequenced in a study of OX40 agonist ivuxolimab in advanced cancers. Assay used: immunoSEQ multiplex PCR; TCRdb lists only in-frame clones, some missing. Altogether about 86,000 clones are present, approximately 90% being singletons, with the ten largest covering about 1.1%. The sample here was CD4+ or CD8+ T cells sorted from blood, taken in a trial of the OX40 agonist ivuxolimab. These receptors originate from an adult with an advanced solid tumor such as melanoma, head and neck, liver or kidney cancer.

This clone has a handful of counts. The J gene is TRBJ1-4, the V gene TRBV18; D uncertain. Germline lookup yields CDR1 KGHSH and CDR2 LQKENI. The length of the CDR3 is 15 residues. Trimming shortened V by 0 bases and J by 8 bases, and 13 bases separated the two germline ends. DNA of the CDR3: TGTGCCAGCTCACCACCGAGCCTGGGAGGGGAAAAACTGTTTTTT. This translates into CASSPPSLGGEKLFF.

The rearrangement links TRBV7-9 to TRBJ1-3, with a possible D match to TRBD1 (6 bases). Trimming left V 6 bases short and J 2 bases short, with 14 bases between. The V gene's germline CDR1 is SEHNR and CDR2 FQNEAQ (reference sequence). The CDR3 length is 15 residues. The CDR3 spells CASRGIGTTGNTIYF. The CDR3, as DNA: TGTGCCAGCAGGGGAATCGGGACAACTGGAAACACCATATATTTT.

This chain connects TRBV10-3 to TRBJ2-5, with TRBD2 matching 7 bases. Germline trimming cut 6 bases from V and 5 bases from J; bases unmatched to any gene: 18. The CDR3 sequence is 17 residues long. Germline CDR1 reads ENHRY; CDR2 reads SYGVKD. The CDR3: CAIRDPRAQREMETQYF. Here the CDR3 DNA reads TGTGCCATCAGGGACCCGAGAGCCCAGCGGGAAATGGAGACCCAGTACTTC.

Only one count was recorded for this clone. The chain links TRBV28 to TRBJ2-7; D is perhaps TRBD1 (6 bases). Trimming took off 4 bases at V and 2 bases at J, with 15 bases between the two ends. Germline V lookup: CDR1 MDHEN, CDR2 SYDVKM. The CDR3 has 15 residues. The CDR3 nucleotides read TGTGCCAGCAGTTCGGGCGACAGGAGTACCTACGAGCAGTACTTC. Residues: CASSSGDRSTYEQYF.

The genes are TRBV6-5 and TRBJ2-3; no definite D call. Germline V gives CDR1 MNHEY, CDR2 SVGAGI. Trimming took off 2 bases at V and 4 bases at J, with 4 bases between the two ends. This CDR3 contains 12 residues. CDR3 amino acids: CASSYRADTQYF. For the CDR3, the DNA is TGTGCCAGCAGTTACAGGGCAGATACGCAGTATTTT.

The chain joins TRBV27 to TRBJ2-2; maybe TRBD2 (5 bases). From germline, CDR1 is MNHEY and CDR2 SMNVEV (reference sequence). The germline V and J ends were trimmed by 6 bases and 3 bases, with 14 bases remaining between them. The CDR3 runs 15 residues. Here the CDR3 reads CASRRGLADTGELFF. The CDR3 region has the DNA TGTGCCAGCAGACGGGGTCTGGCCGACACCGGGGAGCTGTTTTTT.

This chain joins TRBV28 and TRBJ2-5; TRBD2 matches at 7 bases. V dropped 3 bases and J dropped 5; count of bases not matched to a gene: 9. The CDR3 covers 15 residues. The germline gives CDR1 MDHEN, CDR2 SYDVKM. The CDR3 DNA follows: TGTGCCAGCAGTTTTTCGGGAGGCCTTCGGGAGACCCAGTACTTC. Protein product: CASSFSGGLRETQYF. Filled out from reference TRBV28 and TRBJ2-5, the complete variable domain reads DVKVTQSSRYLVKRTGEKVFLECVQDMDHENMFWYRQDPGLGLRLIYFSYDVKMKEKGDIPEGYSVSREKKERFSLILESASTNQTSMYLCASSFSGGLRETQYFGPGTRLLVL.

V is TRBV18 and J is TRBJ2-1; 8 positions agree with TRBD2. The germline V gene encodes CDR1 KGHSH and CDR2 LQKENI. This CDR3 contains 14 residues. Trimming took 6 bases from V and 6 from J; bases not matched to a gene: 7. The chain's CDR3 is CASSSETSANEQFF. CDR3 nucleotide sequence: TGTGCCAGCTCGTCCGAGACTAGCGCCAATGAGCAGTTCTTC.

The V call is TRBV28, the J call TRBJ2-7; D may match TRBD1 or TRBD2 (6 bases each). This CDR3 is 13 amino acids long. Trimming cost V 3 bases and J 7 bases, with 13 bases left between them. Germline lookup yields CDR1 MDHEN and CDR2 SYDVKM. CDR3 sequence reads: CASSFGGREEQYF. In nucleotides, the CDR3 is TGTGCCAGCAGTTTTGGGGGGCGAGAAGAGCAGTACTTC.

The rearrangement uses TRBV21-1 and TRBJ2-5. TRBV21-1 is marked as a pseudogene. This CDR3 is built from 15 residues. The CDR3 DNA reads as TGTGCCAGCAGCCCTCTTGGGACGGAGCAAGAGACCCAGTACTTC. The encoded protein is CASSPLGTEQETQYF.

J is TRBJ2-7 and V is TRBV28; no definite D call. Germline CDR1 and CDR2: MDHEN and SYDVKM. CDR3 length equals 14 residues. V gave up 1 base and J gave up 2 bases, with 9 bases separating them. CDR3 nucleotide sequence: TGTGCCAGCAGTTTATCGGCTCGAGCCTACGAGCAGTACTTC. Translation: CASSLSARAYEQYF.

J is TRBJ1-5 and V is TRBV19; D is undetermined. Between the trimmed V and J ends, which lost 5 bases and 2 bases, there was a span of 13 bases. CDR3 length equals 15 residues. Germline V gene data show CDR1 as LNHDA and CDR2 as SQIVND (reference sequence). CDR3: CASSQVAGGNQPQHF. CDR3 in DNA: TGTGCCAGTAGTCAGGTCGCCGGTGGCAATCAGCCCCAGCATTTT.

The rearrangement uses TRBV5-1 and TRBJ2-1; 8 bases align to TRBD2. The CDR3 has 15 amino acids. Germline-derived CDR1 and CDR2 are SGHRS and YFSETQ. With 2 bases clipped from V and 3 bases from J, the junction kept 4 bases outside the gene matches. CDR3 bases: TGCGCCAGCAGCTTCACCGGGACTAGCTACAATGAGCAGTTCTTC. As protein: CASSFTGTSYNEQFF.

This clone showed up just a few times. This chain connects TRBV19 to TRBJ2-7; D possibly uses TRBD1 or TRBD2 (5 bases each). Germline V gene lookup returns CDR1 LNHDA and CDR2 SQIVND (reference sequence). The germline V and J ends were trimmed by 10 bases and 4 bases, with 17 bases remaining between them. The CDR3 contains 13 residues. The DNA of the CDR3 is TGTGCCAATCCGGGACCTAGCACGTACGAGCAGTACTTC. Amino acids: CANPGPSTYEQYF. Using reference TRBV19 and TRBJ2-7 for the parts outside the CDR3, the full variable domain is DGGITQSPKYLFRKEGQNVTLSCEQNLNHDAMYWYRQDPGQGLRLIYYSQIVNDFQKGDIAEGYSVSREKKESFPLTVTSAQKNPTAFYLCANPGPSTYEQYFGPGTRLTVT.

V gene TRBV10-3 combines with J gene TRBJ2-7, with TRBD2 identical over 11 bases. The CDR3 length is 14 residues. With 3 bases clipped from V and 3 bases from J, the junction kept 1 base outside the gene matches. CDR1 and CDR2 (germline): ENHRY, SYGVKD. As DNA, the CDR3 is TGTGCCATCAGTGAAGGGACTAGCGGCTACGAGCAGTACTTC. Its translation: CAISEGTSGYEQYF.

The rearrangement joins TRBV11-2 to TRBJ2-5; 13 nucleotides agree with TRBD2. Unmatched junction bases numbered 6, after V lost 0 bases and J lost 5 bases. Germline V gene sequence: CDR1 SGHAT, CDR2 FQNNGV. This CDR3 spans 17 amino acids. The CDR3 region is CASSLDGTSGARETQYF. The CDR3 DNA follows: TGTGCCAGCAGCTTAGATGGGACTAGCGGGGCCCGGGAGACCCAGTACTTC.

This clone was observed once. The chain joins TRBV14 to TRBJ1-2; D call uncertain. This CDR3 has 13 amino acids. Trimming pared 0 bases from V and 8 bases from J, leaving 10 bases between. Germline V lookup: CDR1 SGHDN, CDR2 FVKESK. This chain's CDR3 is CASSQEYLGGYTF. The CDR3 DNA is TGTGCCAGCAGCCAAGAATACCTCGGCGGCTACACCTTC. Combining the CDR3 with reference TRBV14 and TRBJ1-2 gives the whole variable domain EAGVTQFPSHSVIEKGQTVTLRCDPISGHDNLYWYRRVMGKEIKFLLHFVKESKQDESGMPNNRFLAERTGGTYSTLKVQPAELEDSGVYFCASSQEYLGGYTFGSGTRLTVV.

The J gene is TRBJ1-2, the V gene TRBV7-9, with no clear D. The V end lost 3 bases, the J end lost 2 bases, and 13 bases lay between the germline ends. This CDR3 contains 15 residues. The germline V gene encodes CDR1 SEHNR and CDR2 FQNEAQ (reference sequence). Written as DNA, the CDR3 is TGTGCCAGCAGCTTCGGTCGAGGTGGAAACTATGGCTACACCTTC. This encodes CASSFGRGGNYGYTF.

This chain connects TRBV18 to TRBJ2-3, with no clear D. The CDR3 totals 16 residues. Germline V gene lookup returns CDR1 KGHSH and CDR2 LQKENI. V gave up 3 bases and J gave up 0 bases, with 13 bases separating them. The CDR3 region has the DNA TGTGCCAGCTCACCGGCTTTACAAGCTAGCACAGATACGCAGTATTTT. Its translation is CASSPALQASTDTQYF.

This chain links TRBV5-6 with TRBJ2-7, with TRBD2 matching 8 bases. The V gene's germline CDR1 is SGHDT and CDR2 YYEEEE. The CDR3 runs to 13 residues. V was clipped by 4 bases and J by 2 bases; unmatched bases: 2. CDR3 amino acids: CASSELAAYEQYF. Here the CDR3 DNA reads TGTGCCAGCAGCGAACTAGCGGCCTACGAGCAGTACTTC.

This clone was counted a few times. The V call is TRBV30, the J call TRBJ2-7, with 8 bases fitting TRBD2. The J segment lost 6 bases and the V segment lost 3 bases, leaving 7 bases of the junction unmatched. The CDR3 loop spans 13 amino acids. CDR1 is GTSNPN and CDR2 is SVGIG in the germline V gene (reference sequence). The CDR3 coding sequence is TGTGCCTGGAGGGTTACGGGAGGGCTCGAGCAGTACTTC. Encoded protein: CAWRVTGGLEQYF. Looking up the rest from reference TRBV30 and TRBJ2-7 gives the full variable domain: SQTIHQWPATLVQPVGSPLSLECTVEGTSNPNLYWYRQAAGRGLQLLFYSVGIGQISSEVPQNLSASRPQDRQFILSSKKLLLSDSGFYLCAWRVTGGLEQYFGPGTRLTVT.

The chain uses TRBV19 and TRBJ2-3; D is perhaps TRBD2 (6 bases). Germline V gene sequence: CDR1 LNHDA, CDR2 SQIVND (reference sequence). CDR3 length: 15 amino acids. V was trimmed by 5 bases and J by 2 bases, leaving 14 bases between them. The chain's CDR3 is CASSRGSGPTDTQYF. The CDR3 DNA reads as TGTGCCAGTAGTCGGGGGAGCGGCCCCACAGATACGCAGTATTTT.

This clone was seen just once. CDR3 nucleotides: TGTGCCAGCAGTTATCCCGTCGGGACAGCTAACTATGGCTACACCTTC. Its protein product is CASSYPVGTANYGYTF. J is TRBJ1-2 and V is TRBV6-6, with TRBD1 matching 7 bases. Losses at the gene ends were 3 bases for V and 0 bases for J; bases not matched to a gene: 7. Germline V lookup: CDR1 MNHNY, CDR2 SVGAGI (reference sequence). The CDR3 sequence is 16 residues long.

CDR3 in amino acids: CASSRVGSHNYGYTF. CDR3 in DNA: TGTGCCAGCAGCCGGGTGGGATCCCATAACTATGGCTACACCTTC. This chain links TRBV5-8 with TRBJ1-2; D uncertain. The CDR3 is 15 residues long. V dropped 4 bases and J dropped 1 base, with 14 bases sitting between them. CDR1 and CDR2 from the germline V gene are SGHTS and YDEGEE. Complete variable domain (other parts from reference TRBV5-8 and TRBJ1-2): EAGVTQSPTHLIKTRGQQATLRCSPISGHTSVYWYQQALGLGLQFLLWYDEGEERNRGNFPPRFSGRQFPNYSSELNVNALELEDSALYLCASSRVGSHNYGYTFGSGTRLTVV.

This rearrangement joins TRBV5-1 to TRBJ2-7; TRBD2 agrees at 9 bases. The CDR3 runs 16 residues. CDR1 and CDR2 from the germline V gene are SGHRS and YFSETQ. J lost 6 bases, V lost 4 bases, and 14 bases had no gene match. The CDR3 sequence is CASSPSPGLAPSEQYF. CDR3 DNA sequence: TGCGCCAGCAGCCCCTCCCCGGGACTAGCCCCCTCCGAGCAGTACTTC.